These 11 T cell receptor beta chains were all obtained from the same sample, sequenced in a study of T-cell memory formation after mild COVID-19. One entry per CDR3 protein results from TCRdb running MiXCR on the 5' RACE reads. The sample yields more than 300,000 distinct CDR3 sequences, roughly 13% seen once. The specimen was PBMCs or a T cell subset sorted from them (not recorded which). The receptors originated from a man aged 18 to 29 who had mild COVID-19 (a few samples of this study predate the infection). Cell type and time point are not known.

The V and J genes are TRBV6-6 and TRBJ2-5; 7 positions agree with TRBD2. The CDR3 extends over 14 amino acids. V gave up 8 bases and J gave up 4 bases; unmatched junction bases: 10. Looked up from germline, CDR1 is MNHNY and CDR2 is SVGAGI (reference sequence). For the CDR3, the DNA is TGTGCCAGCGCTGCACTAGCGTTTGGAGAGACCCAGTACTTC. This translates into CASAALAFGETQYF.

This sequence joins TRBV12-3 or TRBV12-4 and TRBJ2-6, with 7 bases that match TRBD1. The V and J ends lost 6 bases and 0 bases, in that order; junction bases with no gene match: 11. The CDR3 has 18 residues. The CDR3 DNA sequence: TGTGCCAGCAGCCTCCTAGTCGGGACAGCCTCTGGGGCCAACGTCCTGACTTTC. Translation: CASSLLVGTASGANVLTF.

In this sample, this clonotype turned up many times. V usage is TRBV5-1 and J usage is TRBJ2-1; D might be TRBD1 or TRBD2, each matching 6 bases. V was cut by 4 bases and J by 3 bases, with 17 bases left in between. The germline V gene encodes CDR1 SGHRS and CDR2 YFSETQ. The CDR3 loop spans 16 amino acids. The CDR3 loop reads CASSPPGGVDYNEQFF. The CDR3 DNA reads TGCGCCAGCAGCCCCCCCGGGGGCGTGGACTACAATGAGCAGTTCTTC.

The CDR3 reads CASSRRRSSTDTQYF. CDR3 DNA sequence: TGCGCCAGCAGCCGGCGAAGGTCTAGCACAGATACGCAGTATTTT. The chain combines TRBV23-1 with TRBJ2-3, with D uncertain. TRBV23-1 is labeled an ORF, and its function is uncertain. The length of the CDR3 is 15 residues. V was shortened by 6 bases and J by 0 bases, with 13 bases between the two germline ends.

The chain uses TRBV7-4 and TRBJ1-4; TRBD1 agrees at 7 bases. With 5 bases clipped from V and 4 bases from J, the junction kept 4 bases outside the gene matches. CDR1 and CDR2 from the germline V gene are SGHVT and SQSDAQ. CDR3 length equals 14 residues. CDR3 in amino acids: CASSHRGLNEKLFF. The CDR3 DNA is TGTGCCAGCAGCCACAGGGGCCTTAATGAAAAACTGTTTTTT.

The chain employs TRBV7-2 and TRBJ2-3, with a possible D match to TRBD2 (5 bases). Germline V CDR1 and CDR2: SGHTA, FQGNSA. V was clipped by 5 bases and J by 6 bases, with 18 bases between them. This CDR3 has 15 amino acids. This CDR3 is CASSRSPSPYDTQYF. CDR3 DNA sequence: TGTGCCAGCAGCCGAAGTCCTAGCCCTTATGATACGCAGTATTTT.

This clonotype was detected only a few times. This chain uses TRBV12-3 or TRBV12-4 with TRBJ1-5, with D possibly TRBD1 on 6 matching bases. There are 16 residues in the CDR3. Trimming removed 6 bases at V and 7 bases at J, with 22 bases between. In DNA, the CDR3 is TGTGCCAGCAGGCGCGCGGGGGCAGGCGGCGGGCAGCCCCAGCATTTT. It specifies CASRRAGAGGGQPQHF.

This clonotype was seen at least ten times. The V call is TRBV4-3, the J call TRBJ1-2; D is ambiguous. The CDR3 sequence is 14 residues long. V lost 0 bases and J 1 base, leaving 6 bases between the germline ends. Germline V gives CDR1 LGHNA, CDR2 YSLEER. CDR3 region: CASSQEAINYGYTF. CDR3 in DNA: TGCGCCAGCAGCCAAGAAGCGATTAACTATGGCTACACCTTC.

The chain employs TRBV18 and TRBJ2-3; 10 nucleotides match TRBD2. The CDR3 runs to 19 residues. The germline V gene encodes CDR1 KGHSH and CDR2 LQKENI. Trimming removed 2 bases from V and 0 bases from J; junction bases left unmatched: 11. The CDR3 spells CASSPVPLAGASSTDTQYF. The CDR3 DNA reads as TGTGCCAGCTCACCAGTACCGCTAGCGGGGGCCTCTAGCACAGATACGCAGTATTTT.

V usage is TRBV20-1 and J usage is TRBJ2-3; 11 bases match TRBD1. CDR3 length: 16 residues. Germline V gene lookup returns CDR1 DFQATT and CDR2 SNEGSKA (reference sequence). V lost 4 bases, J lost 6 bases, and 12 bases stayed unmatched. In DNA form, the CDR3 reads TGCAGTGCTACTCCAACCGCGGACAGGGGGCAGGATACGCAGTATTTT. This codes for CSATPTADRGQDTQYF.

This clonotype was seen a few times. The chain combines TRBV4-3 with TRBJ1-6; D may be TRBD1 (5 bases). Trimming cost V 4 bases and J 10 bases, with 20 bases left between them. Germline CDR1 LGHNA, CDR2 YSLEER. The CDR3 is made up of 16 amino acids. This CDR3 reads CASSRLPGPGDSPLHF. CDR3 coding DNA: TGCGCCAGCAGCCGGTTGCCCGGGCCGGGGGACTCACCCCTCCACTTT.